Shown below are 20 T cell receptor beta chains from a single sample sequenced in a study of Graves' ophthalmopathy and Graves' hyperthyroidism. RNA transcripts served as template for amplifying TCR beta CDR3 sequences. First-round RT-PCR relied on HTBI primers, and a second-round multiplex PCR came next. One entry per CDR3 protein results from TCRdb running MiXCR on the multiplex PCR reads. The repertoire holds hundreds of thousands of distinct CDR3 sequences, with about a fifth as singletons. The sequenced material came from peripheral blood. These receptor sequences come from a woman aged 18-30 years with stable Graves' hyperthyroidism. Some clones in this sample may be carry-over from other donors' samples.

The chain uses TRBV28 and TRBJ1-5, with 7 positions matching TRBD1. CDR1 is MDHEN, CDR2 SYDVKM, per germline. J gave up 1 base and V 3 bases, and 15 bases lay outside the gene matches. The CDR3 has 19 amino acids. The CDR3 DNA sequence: TGTGCCAGCAGTTTTAATGTCGGACAGGTAACCTCCAGCAATCAGCCCCAGCATTTT. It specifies CASSFNVGQVTSSNQPQHF.

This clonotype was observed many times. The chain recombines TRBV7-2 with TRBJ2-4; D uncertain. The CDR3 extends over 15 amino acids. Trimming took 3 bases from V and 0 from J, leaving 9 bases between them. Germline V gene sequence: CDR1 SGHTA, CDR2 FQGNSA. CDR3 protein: CASSFTVIAKNIQYF. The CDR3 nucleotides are TGTGCCAGCAGCTTTACTGTCATAGCCAAAAACATTCAGTACTTC.

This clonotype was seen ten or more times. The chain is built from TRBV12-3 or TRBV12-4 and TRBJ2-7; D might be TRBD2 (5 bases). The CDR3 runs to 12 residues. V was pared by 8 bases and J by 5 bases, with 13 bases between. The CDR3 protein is CASYREPNEQYF. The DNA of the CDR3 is TGTGCCAGCTATCGGGAACCCAACGAGCAGTACTTC.

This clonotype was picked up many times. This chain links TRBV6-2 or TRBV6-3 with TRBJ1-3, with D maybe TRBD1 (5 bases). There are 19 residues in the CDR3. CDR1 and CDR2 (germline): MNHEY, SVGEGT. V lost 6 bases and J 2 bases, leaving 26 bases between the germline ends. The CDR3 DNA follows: TGTGCCAGCAGACGAACGACAGCTAGGTCGGCCAAAACTGGAAACACCATATATTTT. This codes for CASRRTTARSAKTGNTIYF.

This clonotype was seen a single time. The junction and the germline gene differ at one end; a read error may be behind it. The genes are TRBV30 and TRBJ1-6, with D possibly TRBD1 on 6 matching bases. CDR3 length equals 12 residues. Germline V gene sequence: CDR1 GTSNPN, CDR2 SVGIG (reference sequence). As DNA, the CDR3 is TGTGCCTGGAGGGGCAGGGGCGCACCCCTCAACTTT. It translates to CAWRGRGAPLNF.

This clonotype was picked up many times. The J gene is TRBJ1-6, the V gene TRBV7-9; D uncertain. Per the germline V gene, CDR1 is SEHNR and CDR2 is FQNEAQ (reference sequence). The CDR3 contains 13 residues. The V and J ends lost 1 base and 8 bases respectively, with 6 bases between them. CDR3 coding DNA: TGTGCCAGCAGCTTAGGACGGGATTCACCCCTCCACTTT. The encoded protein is CASSLGRDSPLHF.

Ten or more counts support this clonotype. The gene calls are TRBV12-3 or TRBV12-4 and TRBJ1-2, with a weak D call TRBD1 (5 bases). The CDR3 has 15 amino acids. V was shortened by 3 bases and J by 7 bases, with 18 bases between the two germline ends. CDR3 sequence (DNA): TGTGCCAGCAGTTTCCCGGACACACCTAACCGTGGCTACACCTTC. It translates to CASSFPDTPNRGYTF.

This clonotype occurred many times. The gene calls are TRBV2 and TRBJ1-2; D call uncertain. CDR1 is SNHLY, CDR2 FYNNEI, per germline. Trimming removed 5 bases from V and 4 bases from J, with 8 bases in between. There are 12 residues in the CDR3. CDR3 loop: CASSFDTYGYTF. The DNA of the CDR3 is TGTGCCAGCAGTTTCGACACCTATGGCTACACCTTC.

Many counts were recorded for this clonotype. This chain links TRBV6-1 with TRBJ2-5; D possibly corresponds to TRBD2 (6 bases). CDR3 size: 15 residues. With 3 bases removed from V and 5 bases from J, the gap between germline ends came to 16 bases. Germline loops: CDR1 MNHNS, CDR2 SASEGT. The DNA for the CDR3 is TGTGCCAGCAGTGAGGTACTAGCAGAGCCGGAGACCCAGTACTTC. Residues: CASSEVLAEPETQYF.

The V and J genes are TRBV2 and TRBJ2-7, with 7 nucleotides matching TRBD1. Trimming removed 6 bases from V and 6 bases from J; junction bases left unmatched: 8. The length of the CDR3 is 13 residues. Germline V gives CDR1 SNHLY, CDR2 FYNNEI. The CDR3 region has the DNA TGTGCCAGCAGCCCACAGGGGACCTCCGAGCAGTACTTC. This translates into CASSPQGTSEQYF.

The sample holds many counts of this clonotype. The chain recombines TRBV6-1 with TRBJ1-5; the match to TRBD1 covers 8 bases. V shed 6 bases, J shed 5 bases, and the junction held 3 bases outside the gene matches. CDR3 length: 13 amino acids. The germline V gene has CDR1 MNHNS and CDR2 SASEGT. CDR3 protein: CASRLDRDQPQHF. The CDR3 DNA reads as TGTGCCAGCAGACTGGACAGGGATCAGCCCCAGCATTTT.

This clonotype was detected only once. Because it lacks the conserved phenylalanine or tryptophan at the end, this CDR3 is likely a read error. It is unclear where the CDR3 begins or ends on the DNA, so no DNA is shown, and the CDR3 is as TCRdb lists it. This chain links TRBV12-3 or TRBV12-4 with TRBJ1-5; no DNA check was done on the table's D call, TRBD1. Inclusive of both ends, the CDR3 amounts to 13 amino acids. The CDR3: CASSLGQSNSHHL.

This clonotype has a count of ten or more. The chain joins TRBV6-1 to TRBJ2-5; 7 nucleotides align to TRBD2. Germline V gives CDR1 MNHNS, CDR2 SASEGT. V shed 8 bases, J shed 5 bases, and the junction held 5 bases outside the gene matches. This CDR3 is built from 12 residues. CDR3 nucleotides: TGTGCCAGCGGACGGGAGGTGGAGACCCAGTACTTC. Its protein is CASGREVETQYF.

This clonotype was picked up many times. In DNA form, the CDR3 reads TGTGCCAGCAGCGCCCTGGGAGGGCGGGGTACTATGTATGGCTACACCTTC. It is translated as CASSALGGRGTMYGYTF. This chain joins TRBV9 and TRBJ1-2, with D unresolved. The germline V gene has CDR1 SGDLS and CDR2 YYNGEE. Trimming removed 3 bases from V and 5 bases from J, with 23 bases in between. The CDR3 totals 17 residues.

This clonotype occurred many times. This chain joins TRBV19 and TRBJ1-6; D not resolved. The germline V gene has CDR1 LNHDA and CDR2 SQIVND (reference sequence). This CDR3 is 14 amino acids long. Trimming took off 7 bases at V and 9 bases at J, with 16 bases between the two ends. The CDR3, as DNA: TGTGCCAGTAACTCCGGAGGGAGTCGTTCACCCCTCCACTTT. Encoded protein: CASNSGGSRSPLHF.

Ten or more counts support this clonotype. DNA of the CDR3: TGTGCCAGCAGCTCCAGTAACAGCAATTCACCCCTCCACTTT. Residues: CASSSSNSNSPLHF. The rearrangement joins TRBV7-9 to TRBJ1-6; D is unresolved. Trimming cost V 4 bases and J 7 bases, with 11 bases left between them. CDR3 size: 14 residues. Germline V gene sequence: CDR1 SEHNR, CDR2 FQNEAQ (reference sequence).

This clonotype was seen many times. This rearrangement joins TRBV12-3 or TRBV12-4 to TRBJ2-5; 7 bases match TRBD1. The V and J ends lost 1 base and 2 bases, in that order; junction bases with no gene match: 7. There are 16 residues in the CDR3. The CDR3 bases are TGTGCCAGCAGTTTAGGAGACAGGGTTTTTCAAGAGACCCAGTACTTC. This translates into CASSLGDRVFQETQYF.

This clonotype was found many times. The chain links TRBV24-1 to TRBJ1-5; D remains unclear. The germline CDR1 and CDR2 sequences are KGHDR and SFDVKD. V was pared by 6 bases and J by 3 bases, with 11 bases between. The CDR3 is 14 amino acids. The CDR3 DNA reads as TGTGCCACCAGTCCGTTCGGTTACAATCAGCCCCAGCATTTT. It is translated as CATSPFGYNQPQHF.

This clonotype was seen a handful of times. The CDR3 region has the DNA TGTGCTAGTGGGCCTTCCTCGACGGTTCCTTATAATTCACCCCTCCACTTT. Encoded protein: CASGPSSTVPYNSPLHF. The rearrangement links TRBV12-5 to TRBJ1-6; D not resolved. Germline V gene data show CDR1 as LGHNT and CDR2 as FRNRAP. Trimming pared 6 bases from V and 4 bases from J, leaving 19 bases between. This CDR3 region has 17 residues.

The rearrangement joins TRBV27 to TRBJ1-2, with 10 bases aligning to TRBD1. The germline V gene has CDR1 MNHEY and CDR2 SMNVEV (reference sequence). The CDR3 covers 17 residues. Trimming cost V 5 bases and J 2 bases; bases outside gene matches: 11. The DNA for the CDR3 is TGTGCCAGCAGTCCGACAGGGGGCCGTGGGGGGAACTATGGCTACACCTTC. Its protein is CASSPTGGRGGNYGYTF.